Sequencing of this T cell receptor (beta chain) was carried out in a study of T cells in Graves' hyperthyroidism and ophthalmopathy (dated by TCRdb to the late 2010s). About the study as a whole: Peripheral blood samples were taken at initial diagnosis, before any treatment was given. The 90 to 100 discovery patients were randomly split 7:3 into training and test sets. A discovery cohort of about a hundred patients, 43 with Graves' ophthalmopathy and 57 with stable Graves' hyperthyroidism, was used to find distinguishing TCR V-J signatures. The study also compared thyroid tissue and blood T-cell repertoires from about six Graves' hyperthyroidism patients. Whether ophthalmopathy could be predicted prospectively was tested in an independent validation cohort made up of approximately 19 hyperthyroidism patients plus 17 patients who later progressed to ophthalmopathy. After sampling, hyperthyroidism patients received methimazole starting at 30 mg daily, and ophthalmopathy patients received high-dose intravenous methylprednisolone. TCR Vbeta CDR3 sequencing of 120 to 150 peripheral blood samples (approximately 44 ophthalmopathy, 70 to 85 hyperthyroidism and some 17 progressor patients) is reported in the paper.

The TCR beta CDR3 regions were amplified from RNA transcripts. For the first round of RT-PCR on the TCR CDR3, the HTBI primer set was used together with the Qiagen OneStep RT-PCR kit. The libraries were constructed in a second round of multiplex PCR and then size-selected and purified. Paired-end sequencing of the libraries was performed with 100 bp reads on an Illumina HiSeq2000. The paper's processing steps were these. SOAPnuke was used to process the raw data, throwing out any read that contained adapters or uncalled bases, had a mean Phred below 15, or lacked an exact constant-primer or identifier match. COPE v1.2.5 was used to merge the high-quality paired reads, and each unique nucleotide sequence was defined as a clonotype. MiTCR v1.1 was used to align the clonotypes against IMGT TRBV, TRBD and TRBJ reference segments. Only V-J combinations with frequency above 0.0001, covering about 99% of repertoires, were analysed. A TCS score was defined as the ratio between F50 (clonal expansion) and ExV (chaos), using BLOSUM62-based TCRdist between CDR3 peptides within each V-J. Welch's t-statistics and random forest reduced just over 500 V-J features to roughly 13, which were used in a naive Bayes classifier (R e1071). Thyroid-blood repertoire similarity was quantified with the Morisita-Horn index. TCRdb reran the public reads through fastp at Q25 and MiXCR, keeping productive beta chains. Rows matching on CDR3 protein sequence are summarized as one entry with the most common DNA and genes. The V and J calls, along with clone size, are taken from TCRdb and not from the paper's own processing. The sample table lists roughly 700,000 distinct CDR3 sequences, just over 35% of them with a count of one. Around 31% of the sample comes from the top ten.

Details on this clonotype: There is no known antigen for this receptor. The sample holds no much larger clone one base away, and base qualities are not on file.

The investigation overall reported the following: In validation, progression to ophthalmopathy was predicted by the model with 55% to 71% sensitivity and about 72% specificity, a median of approximately 6.5 months before onset. A 13 V-J signature model separated ophthalmopathy from stable hyperthyroidism, with nearly 90% sensitivity and about 81% specificity in cross-validation and 80%/75% in testing. Sample size was not statistically predetermined, and blinding of investigators to group allocation was not performed. Most expanded thyroid clonotypes (frequency above 0.001) were also detected in blood, suggesting blood repertoires may reflect thyroid immune responses.

A patient counted as having stable Graves' hyperthyroidism if no progression to ophthalmopathy occurred over 18 months of follow-up. Hyperthyroidism patients were newly diagnosed, had a disease duration of under 2 months, and were aged 18 to 65 years. Exclusion was applied to patients with uncontrolled infections, other autoimmune diseases, pregnancy or lactation. Clinical symptoms, serum thyroxine and TRAb, thyroid ultrasound, and orbital computed tomography formed the basis for the diagnoses. Ficoll-Paque density gradient centrifugation was used to isolate PBMCs from about 10 ml of fresh peripheral blood. Total RNA was extracted using Trizol reagent, and RNA quality was assessed on an Agilent 2100 Bioanalyzer. Source material: blood. The receptor was derived from a middle-aged woman with Graves' hyperthyroidism.

The DNA sequence follows: TGTGCCAGCAGCACCGTAGAGGGGCCGACTAATGAAAAACTGTTTTTT. It encodes CASSTVEGPTNEKLFF. The V and J segments used are TRBV6-5 and TRBJ1-4; a tentative D match to TRBD1 spans 5 bases. V is shortened by 6 bases, J by 2 bases, and the region joining them spans 16 bases. From the cysteine through the phenylalanine, the CDR3 covers 16 amino acids. CDR3 DNA only is kept here, 48 bases in frame from base 1. The germline V gene supplies CDR1 MNHEY and CDR2 SVGAGI.